The sequence of this TCR beta chain was determined in a study of read filtering for tumor transcriptome and immune sequencing. V lost 0 bases and J lost 11, with 23 bases in between. The CDR3 contains 17 residues. Looked up from germline, CDR1 is SGHAT and CDR2 is FQNNGV. From 300 to 400 ng of RNA, a library with molecular barcoded alpha/delta and beta/gamma adaptors was made. TCRdb independently ran MiXCR on the reads; one entry per CDR3 protein. The repertoire consists of some 41,000 distinct CDR3 sequences, with over 9.5% occurring once and the leading ten covering around 35%. This clonotype has ten or more counts.

This TCR derives from a donor over 35 with multiple myeloma. This chain uses TRBV11-2 with TRBJ2-1, with D maybe TRBD1 (5 bases). The specimen sequenced was a population of CD138-negative cells sorted from bone marrow. CDR3 sequence reads: CASSLERRGTHNEKQFF. The CDR3 nucleotides are TGTGCCAGCAGCTTAGAGCGTAGGGGTACCCACAATGAGAAGCAGTTCTTC.